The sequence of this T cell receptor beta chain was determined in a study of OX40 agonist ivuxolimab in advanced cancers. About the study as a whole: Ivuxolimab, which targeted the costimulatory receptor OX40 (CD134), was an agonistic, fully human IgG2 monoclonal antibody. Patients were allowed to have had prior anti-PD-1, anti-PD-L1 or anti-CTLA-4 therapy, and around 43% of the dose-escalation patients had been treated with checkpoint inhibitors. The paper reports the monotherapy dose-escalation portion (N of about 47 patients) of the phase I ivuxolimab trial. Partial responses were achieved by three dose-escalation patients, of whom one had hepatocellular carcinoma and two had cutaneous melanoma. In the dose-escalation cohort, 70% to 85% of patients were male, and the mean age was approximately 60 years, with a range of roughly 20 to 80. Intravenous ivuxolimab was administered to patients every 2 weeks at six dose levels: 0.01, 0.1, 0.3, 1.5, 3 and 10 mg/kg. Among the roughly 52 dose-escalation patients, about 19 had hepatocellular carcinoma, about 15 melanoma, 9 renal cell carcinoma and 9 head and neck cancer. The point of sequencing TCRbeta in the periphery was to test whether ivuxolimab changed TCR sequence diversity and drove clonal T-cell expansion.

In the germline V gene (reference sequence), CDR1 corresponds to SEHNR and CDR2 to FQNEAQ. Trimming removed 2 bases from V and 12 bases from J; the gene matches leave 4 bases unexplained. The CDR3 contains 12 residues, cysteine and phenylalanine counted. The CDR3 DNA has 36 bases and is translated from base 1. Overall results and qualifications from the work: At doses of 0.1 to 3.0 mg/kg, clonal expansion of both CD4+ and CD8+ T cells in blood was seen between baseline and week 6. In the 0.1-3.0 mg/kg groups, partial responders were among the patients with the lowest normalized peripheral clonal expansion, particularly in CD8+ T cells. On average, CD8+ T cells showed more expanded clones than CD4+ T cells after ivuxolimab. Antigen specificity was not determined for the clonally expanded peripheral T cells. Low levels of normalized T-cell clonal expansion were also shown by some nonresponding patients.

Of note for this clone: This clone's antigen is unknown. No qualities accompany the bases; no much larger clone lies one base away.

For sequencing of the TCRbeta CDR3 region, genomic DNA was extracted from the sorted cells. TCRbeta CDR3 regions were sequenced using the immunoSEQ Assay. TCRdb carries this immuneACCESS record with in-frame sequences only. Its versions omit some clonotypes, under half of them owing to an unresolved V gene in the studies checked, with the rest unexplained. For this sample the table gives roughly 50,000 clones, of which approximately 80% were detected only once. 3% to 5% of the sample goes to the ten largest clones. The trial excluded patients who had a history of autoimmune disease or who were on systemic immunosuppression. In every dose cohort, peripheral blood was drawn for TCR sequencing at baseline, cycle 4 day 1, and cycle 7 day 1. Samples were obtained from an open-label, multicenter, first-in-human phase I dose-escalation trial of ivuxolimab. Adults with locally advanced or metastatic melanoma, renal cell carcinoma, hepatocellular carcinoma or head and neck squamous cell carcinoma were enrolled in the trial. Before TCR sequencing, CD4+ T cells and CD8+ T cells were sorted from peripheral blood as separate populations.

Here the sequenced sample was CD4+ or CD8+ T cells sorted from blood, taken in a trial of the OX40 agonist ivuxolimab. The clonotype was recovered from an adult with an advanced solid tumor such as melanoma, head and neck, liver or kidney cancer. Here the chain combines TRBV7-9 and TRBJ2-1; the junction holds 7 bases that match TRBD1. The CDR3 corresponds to CASSLQGVVQFF. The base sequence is TGTGCCAGCAGCTTACAGGGGGTTGTGCAGTTCTTC.